This entry lists 28 T cell receptor beta chains sequenced from one sample in a study of T cells in Graves' hyperthyroidism and ophthalmopathy (dated by TCRdb to about 2019). The receptor library was made with multiplex PCR. The data were produced on an Illumina HiSeq 2000. The TCR beta CDR3 regions were amplified from RNA transcripts. A first-round RT-PCR of the TCR CDR3 used the HTBI primer set with the Qiagen OneStep RT-PCR kit. The raw public data were reprocessed by TCRdb itself: fastp quality trimming at Q25, MiXCR clonotype calling, in-frame beta chains only. When rows share a CDR3 protein, they turn into one entry using the most common DNA and genes. The sample table records around 420,000 distinct CDR3 sequences; around a sixth of these occur just once. Approximately 7.5% of the sample goes to the ten largest clones. Source material: blood. All receptors derive from a woman under 30 with Graves' hyperthyroidism.

Ten or more counts support this clonotype. This rearrangement joins TRBV4-1 to TRBJ1-4; D might be TRBD1 (5 bases). Germline V gene lookup returns CDR1 MGHRA and CDR2 YSYEKL. The CDR3 covers 14 residues. V dropped 8 bases and J dropped 6 bases, with 16 bases sitting between them. The CDR3 DNA reads as TGCGCCAGCTGCCGGGACCGGACCGATGAAAAACTGTTTTTT. As protein: CASCRDRTDEKLFF.

The V and J genes are TRBV19 and TRBJ1-5; D unclear. The germline V gene encodes CDR1 LNHDA and CDR2 SQIVND (reference sequence). V was shortened by 5 bases and J by 3 bases, with 11 bases between the two germline ends. CDR3 size: 14 residues. The CDR3 spells CASSSAGFNQPQHF. The CDR3 coding sequence is TGTGCCAGTAGTTCGGCCGGATTCAATCAGCCCCAGCATTTT.

This clonotype was seen repeatedly, ten times or more. The rearrangement uses TRBV9 and TRBJ2-1, with D possibly being TRBD2 (6 bases). The CDR3 totals 15 residues. Germline values: CDR1 SGDLS, CDR2 YYNGEE. Trimming stripped 0 bases from V and 1 base from J, with 8 bases between. This chain's CDR3 is CASSVDGRSYNEQFF. The DNA for the CDR3 is TGTGCCAGCAGCGTAGACGGGAGATCCTACAATGAGCAGTTCTTC. Using reference TRBV9 and TRBJ2-1 for the parts outside the CDR3, the full variable domain is DSGVTQTPKHLITATGQRVTLRCSPRSGDLSVYWYQQSLDQGLQFLIQYYNGEERAKGNILERFSAQQFPDLHSELNLSSLELGDSALYFCASSVDGRSYNEQFFGPGTRLTVL.

This clonotype showed up many times. The chain is built from TRBV12-3 or TRBV12-4 and TRBJ2-1, with TRBD2 matching 11 bases. The trim removed 6 bases at V and 5 bases at J, leaving 18 bases unmatched. The CDR3 has 19 amino acids. The CDR3 loop is CASRSWLAGGSALNNEQFF. In nucleotides, the CDR3 is TGTGCCAGCAGGTCCTGGCTAGCGGGAGGCTCTGCCCTTAACAATGAGCAGTTCTTC.

This clonotype has only a few counts. The chain has TRBV24-1 and TRBJ2-7, with a tentative D call TRBD2 (5 bases). CDR1 is KGHDR and CDR2 is SFDVKD in the germline V gene. V was pared by 0 bases and J by 3 bases, with 11 bases between. CDR3 length: 15 residues. Here the CDR3 reads CATSDLNPGIYEQYF. The CDR3 bases are TGTGCCACCAGTGATTTGAATCCGGGGATCTACGAGCAGTACTTC.

This clonotype was detected many times. The chain joins TRBV2 to TRBJ2-5, with 11 bases fitting TRBD1. Germline CDR1 SNHLY, CDR2 FYNNEI. J lost 4 bases, V lost 8 bases, and 3 bases had no gene match. This CDR3 contains 13 residues. Here the CDR3 DNA reads TGTGCCAGCCGGACAGGGGGCCGAGAGACCCAGTACTTC. Translating gives CASRTGGRETQYF.

Many counts were recorded for this clonotype. The V call is TRBV27, the J call TRBJ1-5, with unresolved D. This CDR3 region has 12 residues. The V gene's germline CDR1 is MNHEY and CDR2 SMNVEV (reference sequence). V lost 1 base and J 6 bases, leaving 4 bases between the germline ends. The CDR3 nucleotides are TGTGCCAGCAGTTTATACGGTCAGCCCCAGCATTTT. Encoded protein: CASSLYGQPQHF.

This clonotype was seen ten or more times. The CDR3 loop reads CASSPSTGGGYGYTF. The CDR3 bases are TGTGCCAGCAGCCCCTCGACAGGGGGCGGCTATGGCTACACCTTC. The chain recombines TRBV11-2 with TRBJ1-2; 10 bases match TRBD1. Unmatched junction bases numbered 7, after V lost 5 bases and J lost 4 bases. This CDR3 is 15 amino acids long. CDR1 is SGHAT, CDR2 FQNNGV, per germline.

In this sample, this clonotype turned up many times. The CDR3 coding sequence is TGTGCCAGCTCAGGCGGCGGGGCCAACGTCCTGACTTTC. Protein: CASSGGGANVLTF. This chain uses TRBV18 with TRBJ2-6; no firm D call. This CDR3 comprises 13 residues. The V gene lost 5 bases and the J gene lost 4 bases, with 6 bases spanning the gap. Germline V CDR1 and CDR2: KGHSH, LQKENI.

This clonotype was detected many times. The chain is built from TRBV30 and TRBJ1-5, with D possibly being TRBD1 (5 bases). This CDR3 is built from 13 residues. The germline V and J ends were trimmed by 0 bases and 6 bases, with 9 bases remaining between them. From germline, CDR1 is GTSNPN and CDR2 SVGIG (reference sequence). The CDR3 reads CAWSVKGTQPQHF. CDR3 bases: TGTGCCTGGAGTGTAAAAGGGACTCAGCCCCAGCATTTT.

This clonotype was seen at least ten times. The chain has TRBV7-9 and TRBJ1-1; D is uncertain. V lost 3 bases and J lost 3, with 17 bases in between. This CDR3 is 16 amino acids long. In germline, CDR1 is SEHNR, CDR2 FQNEAQ (reference sequence). The CDR3 nucleotides read TGTGCCAGCAGCTTCAAGGGATATTTTTCGGACACTGAAGCTTTCTTT. Its translation is CASSFKGYFSDTEAFF.

This clonotype occurred many times. The CDR3 protein is CASSLGTGWNTEAFF. In nucleotides, the CDR3 is TGTGCCAGCAGCTTGGGAACAGGGTGGAACACTGAAGCTTTCTTT. This sequence joins TRBV5-6 and TRBJ1-1, with D possibly being TRBD1 (6 bases). Trimming stripped 0 bases from V and 1 base from J, with 10 bases between. Germline CDR1 reads SGHDT; CDR2 reads YYEEEE. The length of the CDR3 is 15 residues. Full variable domain (missing parts from reference TRBV5-6 and TRBJ1-1): DAGVTQSPTHLIKTRGQQVTLRCSPKSGHDTVSWYQQALGQGPQFIFQYYEEEERQRGNFPDRFSGHQFPNYSSELNVNALLLGDSALYLCASSLGTGWNTEAFFGQGTRLTVV.

The chain recombines TRBV20-1 with TRBJ2-3; a weak D match, TRBD1 (5 bases). V was clipped by 7 bases and J by 1 base, with 15 bases between them. Germline V CDR1 and CDR2: DFQATT, SNEGSKA (reference sequence). This CDR3 has 14 residues. DNA of the CDR3: TGCAGTGTTCAGGGCCGAACACGCACAGATACGCAGTATTTT. It translates to CSVQGRTRTDTQYF.

This clonotype was recorded many times. The chain has TRBV2 and TRBJ1-6; D is ambiguous. The CDR3 extends over 16 amino acids. V was trimmed by 3 bases and J by 0 bases, leaving 9 bases between them. The germline V gene has CDR1 SNHLY and CDR2 FYNNEI. The DNA for the CDR3 is TGTGCCAGCAGTGATCCCTTCGGCTCCTATAATTCACCCCTCCACTTT. Its translation: CASSDPFGSYNSPLHF. The whole variable domain, filled in from reference TRBV2 and TRBJ1-6, reads EPEVTQTPSHQVTQMGQEVILRCVPISNHLYFYWYRQILGQKVEFLVSFYNNEISEKSEIFDDQFSVERPDGSNFTLKIRSTKLEDSAMYFCASSDPFGSYNSPLHFGNGTRLTVT.

This chain joins TRBV20-1 and TRBJ1-1; D remains unclear. This CDR3 spans 13 amino acids. CDR1 is DFQATT and CDR2 is SNEGSKA in the germline V gene (reference sequence). V lost 0 bases and J lost 4, with 9 bases in between. In DNA form, the CDR3 reads TGCAGTGCTAGAGAGCCAGTGGGCACTGAAGCTTTCTTT. It translates to CSAREPVGTEAFF.

In its sample, this clonotype was seen many times. The chain links TRBV24-1 to TRBJ1-4, with a possible D match to TRBD1 (5 bases). V was shortened by 4 bases and J by 0 bases, with 11 bases between the two germline ends. Germline lookup yields CDR1 KGHDR and CDR2 SFDVKD. There are 16 residues in the CDR3. CDR3 loop: CATSDPDSSTNEKLFF. CDR3 in DNA: TGTGCCACCAGTGACCCAGACAGCTCAACTAATGAAAAACTGTTTTTT.

This clonotype was picked up a small number of times. The chain carries TRBV7-3 and TRBJ1-1, with a tentative D call TRBD1 (6 bases). The CDR3 has 15 residues. Germline loops: CDR1 SGHTA, CDR2 FQGTGA. V dropped 6 bases and J dropped 3 bases, with 17 bases sitting between them. This chain's CDR3 is CASRERGGGDTEAFF. CDR3 in DNA: TGTGCCAGCAGGGAAAGGGGGGGTGGAGACACTGAAGCTTTCTTT.

This clonotype was seen at least ten times. The genes are TRBV12-5 and TRBJ1-2; TRBD1 agrees at 8 bases. Germline lookup yields CDR1 LGHNT and CDR2 FRNRAP. The CDR3 extends over 15 amino acids. J gave up 5 bases and V 5 bases, and 10 bases lay outside the gene matches. The CDR3, as DNA: TGTGCTAGTGGTCCAGGGGGCCCCCTTCTATATGGCTACACCTTC. Encoded protein: CASGPGGPLLYGYTF.

The chain uses TRBV27 and TRBJ1-3, with 7 bases matching TRBD1. Germline CDR1 reads MNHEY; CDR2 reads SMNVEV (reference sequence). V lost 4 bases and J lost 7; bases outside the gene matches: 10. The CDR3 totals 15 residues. The CDR3 reads CASSSTAGGANTIYF. Here the CDR3 DNA reads TGTGCCAGCAGTTCCACGGCAGGGGGGGCGAACACCATATATTTT.

This clonotype was found many times. The rearrangement joins TRBV7-8 to TRBJ2-7; 10 nucleotides align to TRBD2. This CDR3 contains 16 residues. Losses at the gene ends were 1 base for V and 1 base for J; bases not matched to a gene: 4. Germline lookup yields CDR1 SGHVS and CDR2 FQNEAQ. This CDR3 reads CASSLGGTSVSYEQYF. The CDR3 DNA follows: TGTGCCAGCAGCTTAGGTGGGACTAGCGTGTCCTACGAGCAGTACTTC.

This clonotype was picked up a small number of times. The chain combines TRBV2 with TRBJ2-2, with no clear D. In germline, CDR1 is SNHLY, CDR2 FYNNEI. The CDR3 length is 14 residues. V lost 7 bases to trimming and J lost 0 bases, with 9 bases between them. The CDR3 here is CASIERSNTGELFF. CDR3 DNA: TGTGCCAGCATCGAAAGGTCGAACACCGGGGAGCTGTTTTTT.

This clonotype was seen ten or more times. V is TRBV19 and J is TRBJ2-7, with D maybe TRBD2 (6 bases). Trimming stripped 8 bases from V and 6 bases from J, with 14 bases between. Looked up from germline, CDR1 is LNHDA and CDR2 is SQIVND (reference sequence). The CDR3 sequence is 12 residues long. CDR3 amino acids: CASGRRESEQYF. CDR3 DNA sequence: TGTGCCAGTGGCAGACGGGAGAGCGAGCAGTACTTC. Variable domain in full (rest from reference TRBV19 and TRBJ2-7): DGGITQSPKYLFRKEGQNVTLSCEQNLNHDAMYWYRQDPGQGLRLIYYSQIVNDFQKGDIAEGYSVSREKKESFPLTVTSAQKNPTAFYLCASGRRESEQYFGPGTRLTVT.

V is TRBV9 and J is TRBJ1-2, with TRBD1 matching 7 bases. Germline V gives CDR1 SGDLS, CDR2 YYNGEE. This CDR3 region has 16 residues. Trimming took 5 bases from V and 3 from J; bases not matched to a gene: 13. The CDR3 bases are TGTGCCAGCAGTACGGGACAGACTCCTTCGGACTATGGCTACACCTTC. It is translated as CASSTGQTPSDYGYTF.

The gene calls are TRBV5-4 and TRBJ1-1, with no clear D. Germline loops: CDR1 SGHNT, CDR2 YYREEE (reference sequence). CDR3 length equals 14 residues. V gave up 0 bases and J gave up 2 bases, with 8 bases separating them. The CDR3 region has the DNA TGTGCCAGCAGCTTGGGTTGGAGTAACACTGAAGCTTTCTTT. This encodes CASSLGWSNTEAFF.

This clonotype was seen ten or more times. This chain uses TRBV7-2 with TRBJ1-5; D remains unclear. Germline V gene sequence: CDR1 SGHTA, CDR2 FQGNSA. This CDR3 has 15 residues. The ends were cut back, 1 base at V and 5 bases at J, with 12 bases in the middle. The CDR3 is CASSLDATNYQPQHF. CDR3 DNA sequence: TGTGCCAGCAGCTTAGATGCGACGAACTATCAGCCCCAGCATTTT.

This clonotype was counted ten times or more. The chain has TRBV3-1 and TRBJ2-5; D possibly matches TRBD1 or TRBD2 (6 bases each). Per the germline V gene, CDR1 is LGHDT and CDR2 is YNNKEL (reference sequence). Trimming took off 4 bases at V and 7 bases at J, with 16 bases between the two ends. The CDR3 contains 14 residues. The CDR3 sequence is CASSPPTGRGTQYF. DNA for the CDR3: TGTGCCAGCAGCCCCCCTACAGGGCGGGGGACCCAGTACTTC.

The rearrangement links TRBV12-3 or TRBV12-4 to TRBJ2-7, with D uncertain. The CDR3 has 12 amino acids. V lost 2 bases and J 5 bases, leaving 7 bases between the germline ends. In DNA, the CDR3 is TGTGCCAGCAGTTTAAATAGTCACGAGCAGTACTTC. Its protein product is CASSLNSHEQYF.

In its sample, this clonotype was seen many times. V is TRBV28 and J is TRBJ2-2; D not resolved. This CDR3 contains 15 residues. The germline V and J ends were trimmed by 5 bases and 0 bases, with 10 bases remaining between them. CDR1 is MDHEN and CDR2 is SYDVKM in the germline V gene. The CDR3 DNA reads as TGTGCCAGCAGTCCGCCGACCCCGAACACCGGGGAGCTGTTTTTT. Translating it yields CASSPPTPNTGELFF. Filled out from reference TRBV28 and TRBJ2-2, the complete variable domain reads DVKVTQSSRYLVKRTGEKVFLECVQDMDHENMFWYRQDPGLGLRLIYFSYDVKMKEKGDIPEGYSVSREKKERFSLILESASTNQTSMYLCASSPPTPNTGELFFGEGSRLTVL.